This T cell receptor beta chain is from a study of cytomegalovirus exposure and HLA in healthy donors. Measured with immunoSEQ multiplex PCR; TCRdb has only the in-frame clones, and not every one. This table has 80,000 to 100,000 clones, 87% appearing once. Study-wide results and caveats: Specificity for CMV antigens was confirmed in vitro for three of the CMV-associated chains. There were under 200 TCR beta chains listed as cytomegalovirus-associated.

Concerning this clone itself: The antigen remains unidentified.

The source of this sequence is a woman aged 25 to 45 in good health and CMV-seronegative. Material for sequencing was PBMCs.

The CDR3, as DNA: TGTGCCAGCACCAGGACATCCGACTACAATGAGCAGTTCTTC. Its translation is CASTRTSDYNEQFF. The V gene is TRBV5-5, the J gene TRBJ2-1, with D possibly TRBD1 on 5 matching bases. CDR3 size: 14 residues. Trimming took 6 bases from V and 3 from J, leaving 13 bases between them. Germline V gene data show CDR1 as SGHKS and CDR2 as YYEKEE (reference sequence).